The 32 T cell receptor beta chains below all came from one sample that was sequenced in a study of cytotoxic CD8 clonotypes in ibrutinib-treated CLL (dated by TCRdb to the early 2020s). In the paper's terms, the time point label means: more than 10 months on ibrutinib. Library preparation used the immunoSEQ multiplex PCR assay. This immuneACCESS table, as held by TCRdb, lists in-frame sequences with V and J called but not all clones. Of the missing ones, under half trace to an unresolved V gene in checked studies; the others have no known cause. In all, the sample holds 200,000 or so clones, and roughly 77% of those were seen once. Together, the top ten hold 5.5% to 7% of the sample. Sequenced material: PBMCs, taken after 12 months of ibrutinib treatment. The receptors were gathered from a human donor with chronic lymphocytic leukemia.

The V gene is TRBV6-4, the J gene TRBJ2-1, with D unresolved. The germline gives CDR1 MRHNA, CDR2 SNTAGT. The CDR3 runs to 11 residues. V was clipped by 2 bases and J by 6 bases, with 2 bases between them. The CDR3 loop is CASSDSNEQFF. CDR3 DNA sequence: TGTGCCAGCAGTGACAGCAATGAGCAGTTCTTC.

This clone has only a few counts. The chain is built from TRBV27 and TRBJ2-1; D uncertain. V was trimmed by 2 bases and J by 0 bases, leaving 14 bases between them. This CDR3 is 17 amino acids long. Germline lookup yields CDR1 MNHEY and CDR2 SMNVEV (reference sequence). CDR3 nucleotide sequence: TGTGCCAGCAGTTTACCCCCGACCATGAGCTCCTACAATGAGCAGTTCTTC. As protein: CASSLPPTMSSYNEQFF.

The chain has TRBV10-3 and TRBJ1-1; TRBD1 might be the D (6 bases). The CDR3 sequence is 14 residues long. Looked up from germline, CDR1 is ENHRY and CDR2 is SYGVKD. Trimming cost V 7 bases and J 4 bases, with 16 bases left between them. In DNA, the CDR3 is TGTGCCATCACTCCACCCACAGGGAGCACTGAAGCTTTCTTT. Translated, it gives CAITPPTGSTEAFF.

V gene TRBV7-6 combines with J gene TRBJ2-7; TRBD1 matches 8 bases. The V gene end was trimmed by 5 bases and the J gene end by 3 bases; junction bases not matched to a gene: 9. CDR3 size: 15 residues. CDR1 and CDR2 from the germline V gene are SGHVS and FNYEAQ. CDR3: CASSPTTGAHYEQYF. The CDR3 DNA reads as TGTGCCAGCAGCCCAACGACAGGGGCCCACTACGAGCAGTACTTC. Full variable domain (rest looked up from reference TRBV7-6 and TRBJ2-7): GAGVSQSPRYKVTKRGQDVALRCDPISGHVSLYWYRQALGQGPEFLTYFNYEAQQDKSGLPNDRFSAERPEGSISTLTIQRTEQRDSAMYRCASSPTTGAHYEQYFGPGTRLTVT.

The chain employs TRBV6-4 and TRBJ1-1; perhaps TRBD1 as D (6 bases). From germline, CDR1 is MRHNA and CDR2 SNTAGT. V was shortened by 6 bases and J by 2 bases, with 16 bases between the two germline ends. CDR3 length equals 15 residues. CDR3 DNA: TGTGCCAGCAGGCTAGGGCAGGGGCAAAACACTGAAGCTTTCTTT. Its translation: CASRLGQGQNTEAFF.

The V and J genes are TRBV5-4 and TRBJ2-1; weak D call: TRBD1 (5 bases). V was shortened by 0 bases and J by 7 bases, with 14 bases between the two germline ends. The CDR3 consists of 15 residues. Germline loops: CDR1 SGHNT, CDR2 YYREEE (reference sequence). CDR3 coding DNA: TGTGCCAGCAGCTTGGCAGGGCCCTCAGGGAATGAGCAGTTCTTC. This codes for CASSLAGPSGNEQFF.

This chain connects TRBV28 to TRBJ1-2, with 7 positions matching TRBD1. CDR1 and CDR2 from the germline V gene are MDHEN and SYDVKM. The trim removed 6 bases at V and 2 bases at J, leaving 9 bases unmatched. This CDR3 has 15 amino acids. CDR3 in amino acids: CASRPGKGANYGYTF. In nucleotides, the CDR3 is TGTGCCAGCAGGCCGGGGAAGGGGGCCAACTATGGCTACACCTTC.

The chain carries TRBV9 and TRBJ2-1; 9 positions agree with TRBD2. CDR1 is SGDLS and CDR2 is YYNGEE in the germline V gene. The CDR3 contains 15 residues. V lost 0 bases, J lost 9 bases, and 7 bases stayed unmatched. The CDR3, as DNA: TGTGCCAGCAGCGTAGACTTGCGGGAGGGGGGTGAGCAGTTCTTC. This gives the protein CASSVDLREGGEQFF.

The V call is TRBV5-1, the J call TRBJ2-7; the match to TRBD2 covers 9 bases. The junction had 5 bases not matched to a gene; V was cut back by 2 bases and J by 2 bases. Germline V gives CDR1 SGHRS, CDR2 YFSETQ. The CDR3 totals 15 residues. This CDR3 is CASSFTPSGAYEQYF. As DNA, the CDR3 is TGCGCCAGCAGCTTCACCCCTAGCGGGGCCTACGAGCAGTACTTC.

This sequence joins TRBV6-6 and TRBJ2-7; the D gene is possibly TRBD1 (5 bases). The CDR3 length is 15 residues. V was shortened by 0 bases and J by 3 bases, with 12 bases between the two germline ends. The germline V gene encodes CDR1 MNHNY and CDR2 SVGAGI (reference sequence). The chain's CDR3 is CASSYSVSQGYEQYF. The CDR3 coding sequence is TGTGCCAGCAGTTACTCGGTGAGCCAGGGCTACGAGCAGTACTTC.

This sequence joins TRBV29-1 and TRBJ2-5; 10 bases map to TRBD2. The CDR3 spans 14 residues. Germline lookup yields CDR1 SQVTM and CDR2 ANQGSEA. The V and J ends lost 7 bases and 4 bases, in that order; junction bases with no gene match: 9. CDR3 DNA: TGCAGCGGGAGCGGGAGGGCCTTAGTAGAGACCCAGTACTTC. It codes for CSGSGRALVETQYF. Supplemented by reference TRBV29-1 and TRBJ2-5, the full variable domain reads SAVISQKPSRDICQRGTSLTIQCQVDSQVTMMFWYRQQPGQSLTLIATANQGSEATYESGFVIDKFPISRPNLTFSTLTVSNMSPEDSSIYLCSGSGRALVETQYFGPGTRLLVL.

The rearrangement links TRBV4-1 to TRBJ1-2, with no clear D. The germline V gene has CDR1 MGHRA and CDR2 YSYEKL. The CDR3 runs 16 residues. Trimming took 1 base from V and 4 from J, leaving 16 bases between them. CDR3 DNA sequence: TGCGCCAGCAGCCAAGTACGGATCTTAGCTGCCTATGGCTACACCTTC. This translates into CASSQVRILAAYGYTF.

A note on this clone: Given a much more abundant clone one base away, this may be a read error. Other DNA variants within this sample encode the same CDR3. The chain combines TRBV2 with TRBJ1-5; D is undetermined. Germline lookup yields CDR1 SNHLY and CDR2 FYNNEI. This CDR3 comprises 14 residues. Trimming shortened V by 8 bases and J by 6 bases, and 17 bases separated the two germline ends. The CDR3 here is CASQRESGGQPQHF. CDR3 bases: TGTGCCAGCCAGAGGGAGTCGGGTGGTCAGCCCCAGCATTTT.

The chain combines TRBV5-3 with TRBJ1-1; 9 nucleotides match TRBD1. TRBV5-3 is marked as an open reading frame, function uncertain. J was trimmed by 3 bases and V by 4 bases; bases with no gene match: 16. CDR3 length: 18 amino acids. The CDR3, as DNA: TGTGCCAGAAGCCCGGGGGACAGGGAGAATTGTAAGGACACTGAAGCTTTCTTT. Its protein product is CARSPGDRENCKDTEAFF.

The J gene is TRBJ1-5, the V gene TRBV6-1, with a possible D match to TRBD1 (5 bases). Trimming stripped 2 bases from V and 12 bases from J, with 23 bases between. The germline V gene encodes CDR1 MNHNS and CDR2 SASEGT. This CDR3 is 16 amino acids long. The CDR3 loop is CASSEIRSPGRIVQHF. The CDR3 DNA sequence: TGTGCCAGCAGTGAAATTCGATCCCCGGGACGGATCGTCCAGCATTTT.

The V gene is TRBV30, the J gene TRBJ1-2, with D uncertain. CDR3 length: 11 residues. Trimming left V 4 bases short and J 0 bases short, with 3 bases between. Germline-derived CDR1 and CDR2 are GTSNPN and SVGIG (reference sequence). CDR3 nucleotide sequence: TGTGCCTGGAAGTCTAACTATGGCTACACCTTC. Translating it yields CAWKSNYGYTF.

This clone occurred a few times. The chain couples TRBV29-1 to TRBJ2-7; D possibly corresponds to TRBD1 (5 bases). Germline CDR1 SQVTM, CDR2 ANQGSEA. The CDR3 runs to 11 residues. Trimming pared 4 bases from V and 3 bases from J, leaving 7 bases between. In DNA form, the CDR3 reads TGCAGCGTTGGACAGCTCTACGAGCAGTACTTC. It yields the protein CSVGQLYEQYF.

The genes are TRBV7-9 and TRBJ1-1; TRBD1 matches at 7 bases. This CDR3 has 13 amino acids. The trim removed 5 bases at V and 5 bases at J, leaving 5 bases unmatched. Germline CDR1 reads SEHNR; CDR2 reads FQNEAQ (reference sequence). CDR3 nucleotides: TGTGCCAGCAGCACCAGACAGGGTACTGAAGCTTTCTTT. Amino acid sequence: CASSTRQGTEAFF.

V is TRBV6-1 and J is TRBJ1-2; a weak D match, TRBD1 (6 bases). V lost 2 bases to trimming and J lost 4 bases, with 11 bases between them. There are 14 residues in the CDR3. Germline V gene data show CDR1 as MNHNS and CDR2 as SASEGT. Here the CDR3 reads CASSETGLLYGYTF. CDR3 DNA: TGTGCCAGCAGTGAAACAGGGCTTCTCTATGGCTACACCTTC.

The rearrangement uses TRBV4-3 and TRBJ2-3; 8 nucleotides match TRBD2. Germline CDR1 reads LGHNA; CDR2 reads YSLEER. Losses at the gene ends were 0 bases for V and 5 bases for J; bases not matched to a gene: 10. The CDR3 loop spans 17 amino acids. For the CDR3, the DNA is TGCGCCAGCAGCCAAGAAAGTCCCCGGCTAGCGGGAGATACGCAGTATTTT. It is translated as CASSQESPRLAGDTQYF.

The chain has TRBV19 and TRBJ1-1, with 10 bases identical to TRBD1. Germline V gives CDR1 LNHDA, CDR2 SQIVND (reference sequence). This CDR3 comprises 15 residues. Trimming removed 6 bases from V and 2 bases from J; junction bases left unmatched: 6. In DNA form, the CDR3 reads TGTGCCAGTAGCCCGGGACAGGGGTTCAACACTGAAGCTTTCTTT. Residues: CASSPGQGFNTEAFF.

The rearrangement uses TRBV6-6 and TRBJ2-1; TRBD1 matches at 10 bases. The trim removed 10 bases at V and 2 bases at J, leaving 5 bases unmatched. The V gene's germline CDR1 is MNHNY and CDR2 SVGAGI (reference sequence). The CDR3 is 14 amino acids. CDR3 amino acids: CATWDRGAYNEQFF. CDR3 DNA: TGTGCCACCTGGGACAGGGGCGCCTACAATGAGCAGTTCTTC.

The chain employs TRBV5-6 and TRBJ2-3; 9 bases fit TRBD2. Trimming took 3 bases from V and 2 from J; bases not matched to a gene: 10. This CDR3 has 17 amino acids. Germline V gives CDR1 SGHDT, CDR2 YYEEEE. CDR3 residues: CASSSLAGAFLTDTQYF. As DNA, the CDR3 is TGTGCCAGCAGCTCTTTAGCGGGAGCGTTCCTCACAGATACGCAGTATTTT.

The rearrangement joins TRBV6-6 to TRBJ2-1; TRBD2 might be the D (5 bases). Germline CDR1 and CDR2: MNHNY and SVGAGI (reference sequence). The CDR3 covers 15 residues. The V gene lost 0 bases and the J gene lost 0 bases, with 6 bases spanning the gap. In DNA, the CDR3 is TGTGCCAGCAGTTACTCAGGGAGCTCCTACAATGAGCAGTTCTTC. It is translated as CASSYSGSSYNEQFF.

This clone was observed a handful of times. The chain uses TRBV28 and TRBJ1-2, with D possibly being TRBD1 (6 bases). The germline V gene has CDR1 MDHEN and CDR2 SYDVKM. Trimming took 3 bases from V and 3 from J, leaving 14 bases between them. The CDR3 has 15 amino acids. The CDR3 sequence: CASSFVGAQDYGYTF. For the CDR3, the DNA is TGTGCCAGCAGTTTTGTGGGGGCGCAGGACTATGGCTACACCTTC.

The rearrangement links TRBV5-1 to TRBJ1-5; maybe TRBD1 (5 bases). The CDR3 length is 15 residues. CDR1 and CDR2 from the germline V gene are SGHRS and YFSETQ. V was trimmed by 2 bases and J by 2 bases, leaving 11 bases between them. The CDR3 loop is CASSFQGGGNQPQHF. The DNA of the CDR3 is TGCGCCAGCAGCTTTCAGGGAGGAGGCAATCAGCCCCAGCATTTT.

The rearrangement links TRBV5-1 to TRBJ1-1; D gene ambiguous. Trimming removed 0 bases at V and 2 bases at J, with 8 bases between. This CDR3 region has 14 residues. Germline V gene data show CDR1 as SGHRS and CDR2 as YFSETQ. The CDR3 nucleotides are TGCGCCAGCAGCTTGGTTAACGGAAACACTGAAGCTTTCTTT. Its translation is CASSLVNGNTEAFF.

Here the CDR3 reads CASSEGTRTAGYNEKLFF. CDR3 coding DNA: TGTGCCAGCAGTGAAGGGACTCGGACAGCGGGTTATAATGAAAAACTGTTTTTT. The J gene is TRBJ1-4, the V gene TRBV2; D is possibly TRBD1 (6 bases). The germline V gene encodes CDR1 SNHLY and CDR2 FYNNEI. This CDR3 spans 18 amino acids. Deletions cut 1 base from V and 4 bases from J, with 19 bases between.

This sequence joins TRBV15 and TRBJ1-6, with 11 bases lining up with TRBD1. The germline V gene has CDR1 LNHNV and CDR2 YYDKDF (reference sequence). The length of the CDR3 is 16 residues. The junction had 7 bases not matched to a gene; V was cut back by 5 bases and J by 7 bases. CDR3 sequence: CATSGRTGGSNSPLHF. The CDR3 bases are TGTGCCACCAGCGGAAGGACAGGGGGCAGCAATTCACCCCTCCACTTT.

The chain uses TRBV30 and TRBJ1-1; 10 bases line up with TRBD1. Germline loops: CDR1 GTSNPN, CDR2 SVGIG (reference sequence). CDR3 size: 15 residues. With 1 base clipped from V and 6 bases from J, the junction kept 8 bases outside the gene matches. The CDR3 region is CAWSGWRDRGSEAFF. CDR3 bases: TGTGCCTGGAGTGGATGGAGGGACAGGGGTTCTGAAGCTTTCTTT.

The chain joins TRBV30 to TRBJ2-1; 8 nucleotides line up with TRBD1. J was trimmed by 10 bases and V by 2 bases; bases with no gene match: 4. The CDR3 sequence is 12 residues long. Germline V gene data show CDR1 as GTSNPN and CDR2 as SVGIG (reference sequence). CDR3 nucleotide sequence: TGTGCCTGGAGTTCGACAGGGGTGGAGCAGTTCTTC. It yields the protein CAWSSTGVEQFF.

The J gene is TRBJ1-4, the V gene TRBV5-1; TRBD1 might be the D (6 bases). Germline assignment: CDR1 SGHRS and CDR2 YFSETQ. V was cut by 4 bases and J by 8 bases, with 18 bases left in between. There are 15 residues in the CDR3. The chain's CDR3 is CASSDHTGFYEKLFF. DNA for the CDR3: TGCGCCAGCAGCGACCACACAGGGTTCTACGAAAAACTGTTTTTT.